One sample yielded the 21 T cell receptor beta chains listed below, sequenced in a study of CD8 T cells in Susac syndrome. Random-hexamer reverse transcription was applied to about 0.45 to 1 ug RNA. TCRdb fed the immunoSEQ multiplex PCR reads into MiXCR, producing one record per CDR3 protein. The profile shows 90,000 to 150,000 distinct CDR3 sequences, 90% to 95% of them singletons. The sample comprised CD4+ T cells from PBMCs. These receptors were taken from a human donor with multiple sclerosis.

This chain joins TRBV2 and TRBJ1-1, with D possibly TRBD1 on 5 matching bases. The CDR3 extends over 15 amino acids. Germline assignment: CDR1 SNHLY and CDR2 FYNNEI. Trimming left V 7 bases short and J 8 bases short, with 23 bases between. The CDR3 sequence is CASNLRGSASDEAFF. DNA of the CDR3: TGTGCCAGCAACCTCCGGGGCAGCGCGAGTGACGAAGCTTTCTTT.

The V gene is TRBV3-1, the J gene TRBJ2-5; D is perhaps TRBD1 or TRBD2 (5 bases each). Per the germline V gene, CDR1 is LGHDT and CDR2 is YNNKEL (reference sequence). The V end lost 4 bases, the J end lost 3 bases, and 18 bases lay between the germline ends. The CDR3 spans 16 residues. The CDR3 nucleotides read TGTGCCAGCAGCCCTCGACGTTCCGGGACCGAAGAGACCCAGTACTTC. Its protein is CASSPRRSGTEETQYF.

The chain combines TRBV20-1 with TRBJ1-2, with a tentative D call TRBD1 (5 bases). The V gene lost 0 bases and the J gene lost 8 bases, with 16 bases spanning the gap. Germline CDR1 reads DFQATT; CDR2 reads SNEGSKA (reference sequence). The CDR3 spans 14 residues. The CDR3 sequence is CSARDQGQGEGYTF. The CDR3, as DNA: TGCAGTGCTAGAGATCAAGGTCAGGGAGAAGGCTACACCTTC.

As DNA, the CDR3 is TGCGCCAGCAGCTTCGACGAAGGGAGGGACGAGCAGTACTTC. Encoded protein: CASSFDEGRDEQYF. The V gene is TRBV5-1, the J gene TRBJ2-7; 7 bases are shared with TRBD2. Unmatched junction bases numbered 7, after V lost 2 bases and J lost 5 bases. The CDR3 is made up of 14 amino acids. The V gene's germline CDR1 is SGHRS and CDR2 YFSETQ.

The chain uses TRBV10-3 and TRBJ2-7; D not certain. Germline CDR1 reads ENHRY; CDR2 reads SYGVKD. Trimming took 5 bases from V and 0 from J, leaving 11 bases between them. The CDR3 has 14 residues. CDR3 DNA sequence: TGTGCCATCAGTTTGCAAGTAAGCTCCTACGAGCAGTACTTC. It encodes CAISLQVSSYEQYF.

The chain employs TRBV20-1 and TRBJ2-3; D perhaps matches TRBD2 (5 bases). This CDR3 is built from 12 residues. V dropped 6 bases and J dropped 2 bases, with 9 bases sitting between them. CDR1 is DFQATT and CDR2 is SNEGSKA in the germline V gene (reference sequence). The DNA for the CDR3 is TGCAGTGCGGACGGGAACACAGATACGCAGTATTTT. Amino acid sequence: CSADGNTDTQYF.

This clonotype was seen just once. The rearrangement links TRBV7-9 to TRBJ2-2; no clear D. Germline CDR1 reads SEHNR; CDR2 reads FQNEAQ (reference sequence). The CDR3 runs 14 residues. Trimming took 1 base from V and 6 from J, leaving 9 bases between them. DNA of the CDR3: TGTGCCAGCAGCTTAGAGGCCTGGGCCGGGGAGCTGTTTTTT. Translated: CASSLEAWAGELFF.

Written as DNA, the CDR3 is TGCGCCAGCAGCCGCCAGGACAGCTCCTACGAGCAGTACTTC. Its translation: CASSRQDSSYEQYF. The chain links TRBV5-1 to TRBJ2-7; the D gene is possibly TRBD1 (6 bases). Looked up from germline, CDR1 is SGHRS and CDR2 is YFSETQ. Trimming removed 4 bases from V and 0 bases from J, with 11 bases in between. The CDR3 is 14 amino acids. The complete variable domain, with remaining parts taken from reference TRBV5-1 and TRBJ2-7, reads KAGVTQTPRYLIKTRGQQVTLSCSPISGHRSVSWYQQTPGQGLQFLFEYFSETQRNKGNFPGRFSGRQFSNSRSEMNVSTLELGDSALYLCASSRQDSSYEQYFGPGTRLTVT.

The sample holds one count of this clonotype. This chain joins TRBV20-1 and TRBJ1-2; D remains ambiguous. This CDR3 spans 10 amino acids. V was shortened by 5 bases and J by 8 bases, with 9 bases between the two germline ends. Per germline, CDR1 DFQATT and CDR2 SNEGSKA (reference sequence). This chain's CDR3 is CSARVGGYTF. The CDR3 nucleotides read TGCAGTGCTCGGGTGGGGGGCTACACCTTC.

This clonotype was detected a few times. V and J are TRBV2 and TRBJ1-6; weak D call: TRBD1 (5 bases). Trimming stripped 10 bases from V and 7 bases from J, with 14 bases between. The length of the CDR3 is 13 residues. Germline CDR1 and CDR2: SNHLY and FYNNEI. CDR3 sequence: CATQGGINSPLHF. The CDR3 DNA is TGTGCCACCCAGGGAGGGATCAATTCACCCCTCCACTTT. The whole variable domain, filled in from reference TRBV2 and TRBJ1-6, reads EPEVTQTPSHQVTQMGQEVILRCVPISNHLYFYWYRQILGQKVEFLVSFYNNEISEKSEIFDDQFSVERPDGSNFTLKIRSTKLEDSAMYFCATQGGINSPLHFGNGTRLTVT.

This clonotype is a singleton in its sample. The V and J genes are TRBV3-1 and TRBJ2-5; D remains ambiguous. V was clipped by 2 bases and J by 3 bases, with 25 bases between them. This CDR3 spans 19 amino acids. Germline CDR1 reads LGHDT; CDR2 reads YNNKEL (reference sequence). CDR3 protein: CASSQSYLGCALKKETQYF. CDR3 nucleotides: TGTGCCAGCAGCCAATCTTATTTGGGCTGCGCACTAAAAAAAGAGACCCAGTACTTC.

The rearrangement joins TRBV5-1 to TRBJ2-6, with D unclear. The CDR3 consists of 14 residues. The ends were cut back, 4 bases at V and 0 bases at J, with 5 bases in the middle. Germline V lookup: CDR1 SGHRS, CDR2 YFSETQ. This chain's CDR3 is CASSMTSGANVLTF. The CDR3 DNA sequence: TGCGCCAGCAGCATGACCTCTGGGGCCAACGTCCTGACTTTC.

The rearrangement links TRBV5-1 to TRBJ1-1; tentatively, D is TRBD1 (6 bases). The CDR3 spans 13 residues. Trimming removed 0 bases at V and 7 bases at J, with 10 bases between. Germline V gives CDR1 SGHRS, CDR2 YFSETQ. The CDR3 DNA reads TGCGCCAGCAGCTTGGGTTCAGGGGATGAAGCTTTCTTT. This gives the protein CASSLGSGDEAFF.

The V call is TRBV24-1, the J call TRBJ2-2, with D possibly TRBD1 on 6 matching bases. CDR3 length: 18 amino acids. V was clipped by 3 bases and J by 6 bases, with 22 bases between them. Germline CDR1 reads KGHDR; CDR2 reads SFDVKD. CDR3 region: CATSDPSASGQGPGELFF. In nucleotides, the CDR3 is TGTGCCACCAGTGATCCCTCCGCATCGGGACAAGGGCCCGGGGAGCTGTTTTTT.

This clonotype was picked up one time. The chain uses TRBV5-6 and TRBJ1-2, with D possibly TRBD1 on 6 matching bases. From germline, CDR1 is SGHDT and CDR2 YYEEEE. V was cut by 1 base and J by 2 bases, with 9 bases left in between. The CDR3 length is 14 residues. The CDR3 DNA is TGTGCCAGCAGCTTGACAGGGAGGAACTATGGCTACACCTTC. Translating it yields CASSLTGRNYGYTF.

The genes are TRBV3-1 and TRBJ2-3; D unclear. Germline V gene data show CDR1 as LGHDT and CDR2 as YNNKEL (reference sequence). The CDR3 sequence is 15 residues long. V lost 2 bases to trimming and J lost 6 bases, with 15 bases between them. CDR3 in DNA: TGTGCCAGCAGCCAAAGGACCCACCACGGGGATACGCAGTATTTT. It translates to CASSQRTHHGDTQYF.

The gene calls are TRBV7-2 and TRBJ2-1; D is unresolved. Germline V gives CDR1 SGHTA, CDR2 FQGNSA. This CDR3 has 11 amino acids. Trimming removed 1 base at V and 12 bases at J, with 7 bases between. As DNA, the CDR3 is TGTGCCAGCAGCTTAGAACGCGGGCAGTTCTTC. Its translation: CASSLERGQFF.

DNA for the CDR3: TGTGCCAGCAGCACGCAACAGGGCTACGAGCAGTACTTC. Encoded protein: CASSTQQGYEQYF. The gene calls are TRBV5-4 and TRBJ2-7; TRBD1 might be the D (6 bases). V was trimmed by 4 bases and J by 3 bases, leaving 11 bases between them. The CDR3 extends over 13 amino acids. Germline V gene sequence: CDR1 SGHNT, CDR2 YYREEE (reference sequence).

This clonotype occurred once. The rearrangement uses TRBV6-5 and TRBJ2-3, with D possibly being TRBD1 or TRBD2 (5 bases each). The CDR3 has 17 amino acids. Between the trimmed V and J ends, which lost 3 bases and 5 bases, there was a span of 21 bases. The germline V gene has CDR1 MNHEY and CDR2 SVGAGI. The CDR3 nucleotides are TGTGCCAGCAGTTATAATATGGGGACCGCAACCAAAGATACGCAGTATTTT. Residues: CASSYNMGTATKDTQYF.

This chain joins TRBV18 and TRBJ1-6; D is possibly TRBD1 (6 bases). This CDR3 contains 14 residues. Germline V CDR1 and CDR2: KGHSH, LQKENI. Trimming stripped 4 bases from V and 7 bases from J, with 11 bases between. CDR3 DNA sequence: TGTGCCAGCTCACAGGCAGGGGAAAATTCACCCCTCCACTTT. As protein: CASSQAGENSPLHF.

This clonotype was counted a single time. The chain uses TRBV3-1 and TRBJ2-7, with D unresolved. This CDR3 spans 15 amino acids. The V and J ends lost 0 bases and 0 bases respectively, with 9 bases between them. Germline V lookup: CDR1 LGHDT, CDR2 YNNKEL (reference sequence). The CDR3 DNA follows: TGTGCCAGCAGCCAAGACTGGTCGGGCTCCTACGAGCAGTACTTC. Its protein is CASSQDWSGSYEQYF.